This entry lists 6 T cell receptor beta chains sequenced from one sample in a study of cytomegalovirus exposure and HLA in healthy donors. Only in-frame clones appear in the TCRdb table, and some are missing; sequencing was by immunoSEQ multiplex PCR. The repertoire consists of 200,000 to 250,000 clones, with around 88% occurring once and the leading ten covering 2.9%. The sequenced sample consisted of PBMCs. The source of these receptors is a woman aged 18-29 years in good health and CMV-seronegative.

A single count supports this clone. In nucleotides, the CDR3 is TGTGCCAGCAGCCAAGTAAGCGGGATCTACAATGAGCAGTTCTTC. It codes for CASSQVSGIYNEQFF. The chain uses TRBV14 and TRBJ2-1, with 7 bases that match TRBD2. After removal of 1 base from V and 3 bases from J, the junction contained 3 bases not matched to a gene. Germline CDR1 and CDR2: SGHDN and FVKESK. The CDR3 covers 15 residues.

The V and J genes are TRBV7-9 and TRBJ2-7, with 7 nucleotides matching TRBD2. Trimming at V came to 5 bases and at J to 2 bases, leaving 12 bases not matched to a gene. The CDR3 runs 16 residues. Germline V lookup: CDR1 SEHNR, CDR2 FQNEAQ (reference sequence). The CDR3 loop is CASSPTTSSRPYEQYF. The CDR3 nucleotides read TGTGCCAGCAGCCCAACGACTAGCAGCCGCCCCTACGAGCAGTACTTC. Supplemented by reference TRBV7-9 and TRBJ2-7, the full variable domain reads DTGVSQNPRHKITKRGQNVTFRCDPISEHNRLYWYRQTLGQGPEFLTYFQNEAQLEKSRLLSDRFSAERPKGSFSTLEIQRTEQGDSAMYLCASSPTTSSRPYEQYFGPGTRLTVT.

Written as DNA, the CDR3 is TGTGCCTGCCAGGGTGCCTCTGGGGCCAACGTCCTGACTTTC. The encoded protein is CACQGASGANVLTF. The rearrangement links TRBV30 to TRBJ2-6; a possible D gene is TRBD1 (5 bases). The germline CDR1 and CDR2 sequences are GTSNPN and SVGIG (reference sequence). V lost 6 bases to trimming and J lost 0 bases, with 9 bases between them. The CDR3 totals 14 residues. Using reference TRBV30 and TRBJ2-6 for the parts outside the CDR3, the full variable domain is SQTIHQWPATLVQPVGSPLSLECTVEGTSNPNLYWYRQAAGRGLQLLFYSVGIGQISSEVPQNLSASRPQDRQFILSSKKLLLSDSGFYLCACQGASGANVLTFGAGSRLTVL.

The chain is built from TRBV30 and TRBJ2-7; 13 positions agree with TRBD2. After removal of 0 bases from V and 5 bases from J, the junction contained 10 bases not matched to a gene. The CDR3 has 17 residues. Germline V CDR1 and CDR2: GTSNPN, SVGIG (reference sequence). This chain's CDR3 is CAWSVRTSGSSNHEQYF. The CDR3 DNA reads as TGTGCCTGGAGTGTACGGACTAGCGGGAGTAGTAATCACGAGCAGTACTTC.

V is TRBV2 and J is TRBJ2-5; D is possibly TRBD1 (5 bases). The CDR3 sequence is 15 residues long. Between the trimmed V and J ends, which lost 3 bases and 4 bases, there was a span of 15 bases. Germline V gene lookup returns CDR1 SNHLY and CDR2 FYNNEI. CDR3 in DNA: TGTGCCAGCAGTGAGGGGCAAGGCAGAGGAGAGACCCAGTACTTC. Residues: CASSEGQGRGETQYF.

This clone appeared a single time. V is TRBV28 and J is TRBJ2-1; 9 bases agree with TRBD2. V was pared by 4 bases and J by 5 bases, with 9 bases of the junction left unmatched. The CDR3 sequence is 16 residues long. The germline CDR1 and CDR2 sequences are MDHEN and SYDVKM. This chain's CDR3 is CASSSLGAGGHNEQFF. DNA for the CDR3: TGTGCCAGCAGTTCCCTCGGGGCGGGAGGGCACAATGAGCAGTTCTTC.